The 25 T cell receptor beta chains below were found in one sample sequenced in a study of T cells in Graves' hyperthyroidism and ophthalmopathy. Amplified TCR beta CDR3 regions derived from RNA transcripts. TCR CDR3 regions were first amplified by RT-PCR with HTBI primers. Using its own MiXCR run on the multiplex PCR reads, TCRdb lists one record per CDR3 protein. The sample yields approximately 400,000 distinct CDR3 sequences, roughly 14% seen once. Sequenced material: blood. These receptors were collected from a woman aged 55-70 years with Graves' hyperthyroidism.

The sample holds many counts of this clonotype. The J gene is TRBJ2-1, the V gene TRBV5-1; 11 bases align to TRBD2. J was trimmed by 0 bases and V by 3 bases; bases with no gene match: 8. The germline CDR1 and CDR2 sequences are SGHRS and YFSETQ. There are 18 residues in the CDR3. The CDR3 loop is CASSSAPGLAGSYNEQFF. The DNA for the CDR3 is TGCGCCAGCAGCTCCGCCCCCGGACTAGCGGGCTCCTACAATGAGCAGTTCTTC.

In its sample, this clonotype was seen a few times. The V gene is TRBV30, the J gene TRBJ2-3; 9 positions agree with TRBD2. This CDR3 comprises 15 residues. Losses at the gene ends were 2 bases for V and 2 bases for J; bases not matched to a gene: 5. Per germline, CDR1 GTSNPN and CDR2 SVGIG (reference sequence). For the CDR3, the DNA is TGTGCCTGGAGTAGGCTAGCGGGGCTCACAGATACGCAGTATTTT. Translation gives CAWSRLAGLTDTQYF.

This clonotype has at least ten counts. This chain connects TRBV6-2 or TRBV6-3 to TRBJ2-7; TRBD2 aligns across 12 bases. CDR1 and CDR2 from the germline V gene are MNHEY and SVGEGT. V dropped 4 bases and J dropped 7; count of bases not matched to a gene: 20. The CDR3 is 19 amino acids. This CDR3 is CASSSDQGTTSGRPYEQYF. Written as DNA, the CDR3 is TGTGCCAGCAGTTCCGACCAAGGTACCACTAGCGGGAGGCCGTATGAGCAGTACTTC.

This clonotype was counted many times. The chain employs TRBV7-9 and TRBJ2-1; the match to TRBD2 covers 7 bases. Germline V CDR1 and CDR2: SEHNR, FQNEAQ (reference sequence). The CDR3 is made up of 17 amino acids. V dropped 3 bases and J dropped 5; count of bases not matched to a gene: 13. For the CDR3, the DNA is TGTGCCAGCAGCTTTCCACCGAGGAGCGGGGCAGACAATGAGCAGTTCTTC. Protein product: CASSFPPRSGADNEQFF.

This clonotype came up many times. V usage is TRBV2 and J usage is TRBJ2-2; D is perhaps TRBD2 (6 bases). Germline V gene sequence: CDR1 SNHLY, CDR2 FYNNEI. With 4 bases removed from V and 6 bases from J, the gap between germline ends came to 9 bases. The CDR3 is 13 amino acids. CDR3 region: CASSVGEAGELFF. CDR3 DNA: TGTGCCAGCAGTGTTGGGGAGGCCGGGGAGCTGTTTTTT.

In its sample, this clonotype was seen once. DNA for the CDR3: TGCGCCAGCAGCTTGGGCACGGAGGGTCAGCCCCAGCATTTT. Translated: CASSLGTEGQPQHF. The rearrangement uses TRBV5-1 and TRBJ1-5; D is ambiguous. V lost 0 bases and J lost 6, with 10 bases in between. CDR3 length: 14 residues. Germline CDR1 is SGHRS and CDR2 is YFSETQ.

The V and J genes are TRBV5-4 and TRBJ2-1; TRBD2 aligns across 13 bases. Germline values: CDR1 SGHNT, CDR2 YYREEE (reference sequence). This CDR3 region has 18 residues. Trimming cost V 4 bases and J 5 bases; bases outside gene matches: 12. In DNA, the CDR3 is TGTGCCAGCAGCCCCGGCGGGCTACTAGCGGGAGGGCACAATGAGCAGTTCTTC. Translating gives CASSPGGLLAGGHNEQFF. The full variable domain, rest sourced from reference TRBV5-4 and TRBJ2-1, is ETGVTQSPTHLIKTRGQQVTLRCSSQSGHNTVSWYQQALGQGPQFIFQYYREEENGRGNFPPRFSGLQFPNYSSELNVNALELDDSALYLCASSPGGLLAGGHNEQFFGPGTRLTVL.

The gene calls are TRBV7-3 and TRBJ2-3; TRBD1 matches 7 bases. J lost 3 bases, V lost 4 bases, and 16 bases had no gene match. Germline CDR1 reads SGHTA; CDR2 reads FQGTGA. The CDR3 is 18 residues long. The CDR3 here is CASSSVRSGTAQTDTQYF. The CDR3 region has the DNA TGTGCCAGCAGCTCCGTAAGATCCGGGACAGCGCAAACAGATACGCAGTATTTT.

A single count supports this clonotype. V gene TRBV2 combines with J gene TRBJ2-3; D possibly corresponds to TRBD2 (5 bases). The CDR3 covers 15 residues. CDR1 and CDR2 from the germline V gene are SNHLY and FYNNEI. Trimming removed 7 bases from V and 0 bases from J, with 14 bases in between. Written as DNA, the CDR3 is TGTGCCAGCATCGGGATGGCCCTTAGCACAGATACGCAGTATTTT. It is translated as CASIGMALSTDTQYF. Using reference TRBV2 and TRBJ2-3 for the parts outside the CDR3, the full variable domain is EPEVTQTPSHQVTQMGQEVILRCVPISNHLYFYWYRQILGQKVEFLVSFYNNEISEKSEIFDDQFSVERPDGSNFTLKIRSTKLEDSAMYFCASIGMALSTDTQYFGPGTRLTVL.

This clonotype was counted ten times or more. DNA of the CDR3: TGTGCCAGCACCCGGACGTCTTTCGCAAGGGCGACCGGGGAGCTGTTTTTT. Its translation: CASTRTSFARATGELFF. V gene TRBV12-3 or TRBV12-4 combines with J gene TRBJ2-2, with D unclear. Between the trimmed V and J ends, which lost 7 bases and 5 bases, there was a span of 23 bases. The CDR3 sequence is 17 residues long.

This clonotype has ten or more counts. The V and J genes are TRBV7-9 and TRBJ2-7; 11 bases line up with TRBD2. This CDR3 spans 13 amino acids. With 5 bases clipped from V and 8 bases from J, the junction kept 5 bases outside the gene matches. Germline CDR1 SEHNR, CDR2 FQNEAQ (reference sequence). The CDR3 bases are TGTGCCAGCAGCACAGGGACTAGCGGTAAGCAGTACTTC. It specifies CASSTGTSGKQYF. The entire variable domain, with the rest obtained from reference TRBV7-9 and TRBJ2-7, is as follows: DTGVSQNPRHKITKRGQNVTFRCDPISEHNRLYWYRQTLGQGPEFLTYFQNEAQLEKSRLLSDRFSAERPKGSFSTLEIQRTEQGDSAMYLCASSTGTSGKQYFGPGTRLTVT.

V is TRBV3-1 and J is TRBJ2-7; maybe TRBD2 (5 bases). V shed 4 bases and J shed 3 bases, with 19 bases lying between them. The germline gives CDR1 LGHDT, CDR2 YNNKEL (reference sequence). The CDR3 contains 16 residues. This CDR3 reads CASSLGPPSRDYEQYF. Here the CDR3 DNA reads TGTGCCAGCAGCCTAGGACCTCCCTCCCGGGACTACGAGCAGTACTTC.

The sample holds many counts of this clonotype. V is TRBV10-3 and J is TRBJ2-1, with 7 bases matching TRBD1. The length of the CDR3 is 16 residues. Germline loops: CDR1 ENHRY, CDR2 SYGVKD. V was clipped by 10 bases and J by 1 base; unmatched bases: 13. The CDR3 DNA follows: TGTGCCACCACACAGAGGACAGGCCGGTCCTACAATGAGCAGTTCTTC. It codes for CATTQRTGRSYNEQFF.

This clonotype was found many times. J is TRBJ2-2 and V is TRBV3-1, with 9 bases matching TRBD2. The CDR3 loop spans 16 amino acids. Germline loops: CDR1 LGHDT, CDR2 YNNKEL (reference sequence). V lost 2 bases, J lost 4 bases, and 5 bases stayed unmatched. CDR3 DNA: TGTGCCAGCAGCCAATGGGGACTAGCTCGCACCGGGGAGCTGTTTTTT. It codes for CASSQWGLARTGELFF.

The CDR3 loop reads CASSPFPRQAYGYTF. The CDR3, as DNA: TGTGCCAGTAGTCCCTTTCCCCGACAGGCCTATGGCTACACCTTC. The rearrangement joins TRBV19 to TRBJ1-2, with D possibly TRBD1 on 6 matching bases. The germline gives CDR1 LNHDA, CDR2 SQIVND (reference sequence). The CDR3 runs 15 residues. The V and J ends lost 5 bases and 4 bases respectively, with 17 bases between them.

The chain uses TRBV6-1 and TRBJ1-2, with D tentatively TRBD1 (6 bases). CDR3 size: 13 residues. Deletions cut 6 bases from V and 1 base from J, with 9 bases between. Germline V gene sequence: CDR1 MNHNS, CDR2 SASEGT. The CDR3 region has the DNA TGTGCCAGCAGAGGGACATATAACTATGGCTACACCTTC. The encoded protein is CASRGTYNYGYTF.

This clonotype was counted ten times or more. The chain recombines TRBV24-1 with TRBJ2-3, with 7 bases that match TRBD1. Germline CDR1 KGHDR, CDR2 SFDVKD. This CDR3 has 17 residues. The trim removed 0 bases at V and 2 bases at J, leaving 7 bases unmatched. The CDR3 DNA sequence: TGTGCCACCAGTGATTTGCGTCGGGACAGAGACACAGATACGCAGTATTTT. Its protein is CATSDLRRDRDTDTQYF.

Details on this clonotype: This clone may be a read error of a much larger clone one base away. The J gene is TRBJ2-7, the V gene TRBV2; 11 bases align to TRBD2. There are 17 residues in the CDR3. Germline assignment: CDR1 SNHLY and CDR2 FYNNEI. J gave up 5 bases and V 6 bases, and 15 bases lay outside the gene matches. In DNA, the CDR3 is TGTGCCAGCAGCCGCTACCCTACTAGCGGGGGATCCCACGAGCAGTACTTC. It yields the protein CASSRYPTSGGSHEQYF.

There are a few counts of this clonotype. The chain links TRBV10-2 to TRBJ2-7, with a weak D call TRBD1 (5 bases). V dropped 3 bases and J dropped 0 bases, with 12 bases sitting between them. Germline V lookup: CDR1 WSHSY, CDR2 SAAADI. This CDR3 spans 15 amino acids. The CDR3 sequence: CASSDRRAFSYEQYF. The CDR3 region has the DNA TGCGCCAGCAGTGACCGCAGGGCCTTCTCCTACGAGCAGTACTTC.

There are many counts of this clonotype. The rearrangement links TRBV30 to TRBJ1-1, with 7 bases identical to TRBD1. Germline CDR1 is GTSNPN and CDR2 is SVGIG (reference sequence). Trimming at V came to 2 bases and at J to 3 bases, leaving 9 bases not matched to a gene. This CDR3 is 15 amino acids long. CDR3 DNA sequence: TGTGCCTGGAGTATCCCGGGACAGCGCTACACTGAAGCTTTCTTT. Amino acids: CAWSIPGQRYTEAFF. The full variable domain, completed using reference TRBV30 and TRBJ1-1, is SQTIHQWPATLVQPVGSPLSLECTVEGTSNPNLYWYRQAAGRGLQLLFYSVGIGQISSEVPQNLSASRPQDRQFILSSKKLLLSDSGFYLCAWSIPGQRYTEAFFGQGTRLTVV.

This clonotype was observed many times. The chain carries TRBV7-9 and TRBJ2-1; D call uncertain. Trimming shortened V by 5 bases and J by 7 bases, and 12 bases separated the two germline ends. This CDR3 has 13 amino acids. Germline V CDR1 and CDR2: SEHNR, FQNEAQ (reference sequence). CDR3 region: CASSPLNLNEQFF. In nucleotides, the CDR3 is TGTGCCAGCAGCCCGCTCAACCTGAATGAGCAGTTCTTC.

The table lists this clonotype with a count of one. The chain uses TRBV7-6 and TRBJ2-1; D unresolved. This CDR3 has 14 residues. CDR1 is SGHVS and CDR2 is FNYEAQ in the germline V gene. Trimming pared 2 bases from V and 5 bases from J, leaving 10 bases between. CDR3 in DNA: TGTGCCAGCAGCTTACCTTACCGAGACAATGAGCAGTTCTTC. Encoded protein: CASSLPYRDNEQFF. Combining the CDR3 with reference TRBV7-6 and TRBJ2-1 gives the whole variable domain GAGVSQSPRYKVTKRGQDVALRCDPISGHVSLYWYRQALGQGPEFLTYFNYEAQQDKSGLPNDRFSAERPEGSISTLTIQRTEQRDSAMYRCASSLPYRDNEQFFGPGTRLTVL.

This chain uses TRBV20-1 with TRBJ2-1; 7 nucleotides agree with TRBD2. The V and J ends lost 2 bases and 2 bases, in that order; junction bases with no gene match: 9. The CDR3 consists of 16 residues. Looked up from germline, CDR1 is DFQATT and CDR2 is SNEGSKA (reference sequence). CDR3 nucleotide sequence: TGCAGTGCTAGACCCCAGCGGGGTAGAACCTACAATGAGCAGTTCTTC. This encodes CSARPQRGRTYNEQFF.

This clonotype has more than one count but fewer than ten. The CDR3 DNA reads TGCGCCAGCAACCCGACTAGCGCTCGCACAGATACGCAGTATTTT. It specifies CASNPTSARTDTQYF. The V and J genes are TRBV10-2 and TRBJ2-3, with 8 bases identical to TRBD2. V lost 7 bases and J lost 1; bases outside the gene matches: 7. The CDR3 has 15 residues. CDR1 and CDR2 (germline): WSHSY, SAAADI.

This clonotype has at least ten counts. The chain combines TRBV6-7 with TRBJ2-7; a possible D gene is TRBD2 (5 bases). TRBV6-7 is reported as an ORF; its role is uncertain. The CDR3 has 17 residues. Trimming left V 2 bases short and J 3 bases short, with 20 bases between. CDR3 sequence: CASSYPIGLGFYYEQYF. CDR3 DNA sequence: TGTGCCAGCAGTTACCCAATTGGACTCGGGTTCTACTACGAGCAGTACTTC.